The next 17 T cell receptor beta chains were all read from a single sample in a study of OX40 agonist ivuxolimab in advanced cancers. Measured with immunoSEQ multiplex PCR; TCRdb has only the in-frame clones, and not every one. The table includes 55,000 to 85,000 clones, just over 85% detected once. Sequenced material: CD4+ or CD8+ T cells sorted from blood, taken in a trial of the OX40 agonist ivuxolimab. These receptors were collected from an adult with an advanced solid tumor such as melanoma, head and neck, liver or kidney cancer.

CDR3 sequence reads: CASSTGQGERETQYF. The CDR3 nucleotides read TGTGCCAGCAGTACCGGACAGGGGGAACGAGAGACCCAGTACTTC. V and J are TRBV6-5 and TRBJ2-5, with 10 bases lining up with TRBD1. V shed 5 bases and J 4 bases; nucleotides not matched to a gene: 7. This CDR3 is built from 15 residues. Germline loops: CDR1 MNHEY, CDR2 SVGAGI.

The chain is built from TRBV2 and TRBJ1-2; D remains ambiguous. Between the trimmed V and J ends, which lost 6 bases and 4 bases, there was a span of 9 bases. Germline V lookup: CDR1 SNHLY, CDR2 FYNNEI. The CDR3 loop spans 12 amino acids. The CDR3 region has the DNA TGTGCCAGCAGGCCCGAGACCTATGGCTACACCTTC. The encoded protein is CASRPETYGYTF.

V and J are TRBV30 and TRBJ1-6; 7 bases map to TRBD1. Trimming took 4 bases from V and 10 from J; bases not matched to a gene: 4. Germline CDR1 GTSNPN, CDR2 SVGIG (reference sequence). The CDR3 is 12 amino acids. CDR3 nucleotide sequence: TGTGCCTGGAACAGGGGATACTCACCCCTCCACTTT. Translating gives CAWNRGYSPLHF.

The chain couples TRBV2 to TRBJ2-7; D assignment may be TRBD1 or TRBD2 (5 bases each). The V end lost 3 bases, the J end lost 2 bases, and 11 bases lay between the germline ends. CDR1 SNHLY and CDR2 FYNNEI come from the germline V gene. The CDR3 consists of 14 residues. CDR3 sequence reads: CASSERDGPYEQYF. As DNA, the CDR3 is TGTGCCAGCAGTGAGAGGGACGGCCCCTACGAGCAGTACTTC.

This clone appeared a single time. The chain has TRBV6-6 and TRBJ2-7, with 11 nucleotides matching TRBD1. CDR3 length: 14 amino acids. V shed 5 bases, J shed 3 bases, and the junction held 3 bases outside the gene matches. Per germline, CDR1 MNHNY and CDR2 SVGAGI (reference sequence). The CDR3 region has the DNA TGTGCCAGCAGTCGGACAGGGGGCTACTACGAGCAGTACTTC. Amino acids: CASSRTGGYYEQYF.

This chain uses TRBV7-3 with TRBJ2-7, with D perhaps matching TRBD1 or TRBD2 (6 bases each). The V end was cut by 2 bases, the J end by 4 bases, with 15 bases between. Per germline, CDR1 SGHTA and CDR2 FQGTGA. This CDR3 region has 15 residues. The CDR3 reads CASSLAGHLGYEQYF. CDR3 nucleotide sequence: TGTGCCAGCAGCTTAGCGGGACACCTGGGGTACGAGCAGTACTTC.

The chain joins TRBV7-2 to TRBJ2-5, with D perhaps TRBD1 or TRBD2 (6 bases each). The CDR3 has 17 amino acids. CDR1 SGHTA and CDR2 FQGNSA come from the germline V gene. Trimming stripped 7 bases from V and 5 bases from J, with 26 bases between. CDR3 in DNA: TGTGCCAGCACCGCTGGGGGGCTTTCACTGGTTGGGGAGACCCAGTACTTC. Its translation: CASTAGGLSLVGETQYF.

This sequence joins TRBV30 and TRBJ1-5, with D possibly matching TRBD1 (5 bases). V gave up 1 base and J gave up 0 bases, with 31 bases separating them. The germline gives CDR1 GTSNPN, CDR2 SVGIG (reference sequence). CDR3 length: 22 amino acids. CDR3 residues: CAWSAWGVNWGEQTDSNQPQHF. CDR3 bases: TGTGCCTGGAGTGCGTGGGGTGTAAATTGGGGGGAGCAGACCGATAGCAATCAGCCCCAGCATTTT.

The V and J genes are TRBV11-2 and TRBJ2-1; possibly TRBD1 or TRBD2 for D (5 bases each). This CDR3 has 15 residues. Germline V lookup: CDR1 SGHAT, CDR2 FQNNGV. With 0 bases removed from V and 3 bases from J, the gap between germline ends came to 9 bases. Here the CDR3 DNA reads TGTGCCAGCAGCTTAGAGGGGGTCTACTACAATGAGCAGTTCTTC. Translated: CASSLEGVYYNEQFF.

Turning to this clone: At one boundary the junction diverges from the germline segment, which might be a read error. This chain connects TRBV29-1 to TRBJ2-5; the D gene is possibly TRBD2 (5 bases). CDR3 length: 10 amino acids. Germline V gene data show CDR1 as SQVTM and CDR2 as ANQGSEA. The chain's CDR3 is CSVTVEELHF. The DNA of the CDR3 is TGCAGCGTAACCGTGGAGGAGCTGCACTTC.

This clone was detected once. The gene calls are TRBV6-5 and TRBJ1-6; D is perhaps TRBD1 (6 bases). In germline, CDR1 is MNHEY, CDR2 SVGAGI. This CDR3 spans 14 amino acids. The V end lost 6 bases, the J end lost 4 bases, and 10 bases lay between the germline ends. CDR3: CASRRTVYNSPLHF. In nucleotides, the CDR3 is TGTGCCAGCAGGAGGACAGTTTATAATTCACCCCTCCACTTT.

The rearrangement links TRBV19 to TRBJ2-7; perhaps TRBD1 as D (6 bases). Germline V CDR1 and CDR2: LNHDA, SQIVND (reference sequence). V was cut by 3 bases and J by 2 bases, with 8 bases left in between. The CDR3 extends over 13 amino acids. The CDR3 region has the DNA TGTGCCAGTAGTATTGGGGACACCTACGAGCAGTACTTC. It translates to CASSIGDTYEQYF.

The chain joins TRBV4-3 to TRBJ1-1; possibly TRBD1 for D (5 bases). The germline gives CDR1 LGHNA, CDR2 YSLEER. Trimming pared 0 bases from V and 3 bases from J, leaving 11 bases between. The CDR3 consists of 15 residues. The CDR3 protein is CASSQDLTGDTEAFF. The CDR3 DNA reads TGCGCCAGCAGCCAAGATTTAACGGGGGACACTGAAGCTTTCTTT.

The CDR3 nucleotides read TGTGCCAGTAGTATCCCCAGGAGGCCCACAGATACGCAGTATTTT. Its protein is CASSIPRRPTDTQYF. The chain has TRBV19 and TRBJ2-3; tentatively, D is TRBD2 (5 bases). With 3 bases removed from V and 2 bases from J, the gap between germline ends came to 12 bases. In germline, CDR1 is LNHDA, CDR2 SQIVND (reference sequence). The CDR3 is 15 residues long.

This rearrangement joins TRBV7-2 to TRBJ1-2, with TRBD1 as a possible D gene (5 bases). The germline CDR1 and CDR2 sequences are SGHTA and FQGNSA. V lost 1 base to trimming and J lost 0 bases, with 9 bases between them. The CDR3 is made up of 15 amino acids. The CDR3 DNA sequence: TGTGCCAGCAGCTTAGGGGGGTCAGCTAACTATGGCTACACCTTC. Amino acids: CASSLGGSANYGYTF.

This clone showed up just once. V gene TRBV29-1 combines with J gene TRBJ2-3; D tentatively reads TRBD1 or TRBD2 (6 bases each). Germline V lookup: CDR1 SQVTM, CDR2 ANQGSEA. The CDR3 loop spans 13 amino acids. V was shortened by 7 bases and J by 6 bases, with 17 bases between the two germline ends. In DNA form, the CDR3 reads TGCAGCGCCCTAATGGGGGGCCGGGATACGCAGTATTTT. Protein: CSALMGGRDTQYF.

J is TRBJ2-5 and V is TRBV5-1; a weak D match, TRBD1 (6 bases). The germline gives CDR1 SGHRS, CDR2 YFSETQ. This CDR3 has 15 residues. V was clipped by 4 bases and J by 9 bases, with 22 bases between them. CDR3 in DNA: TGCGCCAGCAGCCTTTGGACTGTAAGGGGGTCCCCCCAGTACTTC. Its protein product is CASSLWTVRGSPQYF.